The entry below describes one T cell receptor (beta chain). This entry belongs to a study of blood T cell repertoires in COVID-19. Study as a whole: Nucleic acid was either cDNA or gDNA, and it came from T cells, B-cell-depleted T cells, or PBMCs.

The CDR3 contains 15 residues. Germline CDR1 is SGHTS and CDR2 is YDEGEE. V was pared by 0 bases and J by 4 bases, with 11 bases between. Assay used: immunoSEQ multiplex PCR; TCRdb lists only in-frame clones, some missing. The sample holds about 80,000 clones, approximately 89% seen once. The sequence was obtained from a woman older than 75 with acute or convalescent COVID-19. The sequencing sample was made of peripheral blood. The chain joins TRBV5-8 to TRBJ1-5; D possibly corresponds to TRBD1 (6 bases). The CDR3 spells CASSLEGVRNQPQHF. CDR3 in DNA: TGTGCCAGCAGCTTGGAGGGGGTGAGAAATCAGCCCCAGCATTTT.